This T cell receptor beta chain was retrieved from a study of response to subunit inactivated influenza vaccine. This clonotype was seen more than once but under ten times. What it binds is not known. In TCRdb, the RT-PCR reads were re-called with MiXCR into one record per CDR3 protein. The table has fewer than 800,000 distinct CDR3 sequences, around a sixth seen once. Regarding the study as a whole: T cells newly recruited by each seasonal influenza vaccination are few, the authors suggested.

Germline CDR1 reads MGHRA; CDR2 reads YSYEKL. V dropped 4 bases and J dropped 3; count of bases not matched to a gene: 8. The CDR3 has 15 amino acids. This chain links TRBV4-1 with TRBJ2-7; 8 bases agree with TRBD1. The source of this sequence is a man over 45 who received an inactivated influenza vaccine. Specimen: PBMCs from blood, collected 11 to 12 days after vaccination. The CDR3 sequence is CASSLPGTGVYEQYF. DNA of the CDR3: TGCGCCAGCAGCCTCCCCGGGACAGGTGTCTACGAGCAGTACTTC.